This TCR beta chain was sequenced for a study of blood T cells in healthy people across ages (dated by TCRdb to between 2014 and 2017). Context from the whole study: In model experiments, template switching captured about one uniquely barcoded TCR beta cDNA molecule for every two T cells. The donors were divided into four age groups: young (average approximately 16 years), middle-aged (around 37), aged (about 60) and long-lived (more than 75). To avoid experimental bias, donors of different ages were spread randomly across the sequencing lanes. Using the same blood draw, the study looked at two additional independent replicas of 1 million unique cDNA reads for two donors, one aged 18 to 30 and the other aged 80 or older. The study measured age-related changes in TCR beta repertoire diversity using deep sequencing normalized with unique cDNA molecular identifiers.

Donors were 35 to 40 systemically healthy Caucasian individuals from Russia aged roughly 6 to 95 years. Approximately 9 milliliters of peripheral blood were collected from each donor into EDTA-treated Vacutainer tubes. Ficoll-Paque density-gradient centrifugation was used to isolate PBMCs, with at least 7 million obtained per sample. Trizol reagent was used to extract total RNA from PBMCs, with at least 5 micrograms per sample. The percentages of naive CD45RAhigh/CD27high T cells were determined by flow cytometry on a PBMC aliquot from every donor. Study-level results and caveats: Because profiling used bulk unsorted PBMCs, naive and antigen-experienced compartments could not be compared conclusively. As age increased, observed TCR beta diversity per million T cells dropped in a roughly linear way, and a significant reduction was already evident by age about 40. Estimates of total diversity from one million sequenced T cells were regarded as lower bounds and underestimates. Because donor CMV infection status was unknown, age-related changes in expanded clonotypes were potentially confounded. Compared with the aged group, the long-lived group had more naive CD4+ T cells, fewer expanded clones and increased TCR diversity, a pattern suggesting age selection. Observed TCR beta diversity correlated strongly with the percentage of naive T cells measured by flow cytometry.

Concerning this clonotype itself: It has no known antigen specificity. The record has no base qualities; no much larger clone is one base away.

Libraries came from 5' RACE. TCRdb names Illumina HiSeq 2500 as the instrument used. A second PCR of roughly 7 to 11 cycles was performed with a sample-barcoded 5' primer and a J-beta primer mix. Each TCR beta cDNA molecule received a unique molecular identifier from a template-switch 5' adaptor carrying 12 random nucleotides. At least 3 million CDR3-containing paired-end reads were obtained from each sample. First-strand cDNA was synthesized from all RNA with the Mint cDNA synthesis kit, primed by a TRBC-specific oligonucleotide. Following uracil-DNA glycosylase treatment, a first 18-cycle PCR with universal primers M1SS and BC2_uni_R was performed on all cDNA. As for how the authors treated the data: For normalization, 1 million high-quality reads, each with a distinct molecular identifier, were randomly selected from each sample. Instead of being binned into consensus sequences, reads that shared molecular identifiers were thrown out. MiTCR, with a Q25 quality threshold and the strictest error-elimination algorithm, was used for CDR3 identification, clonotype clustering and error correction. Lower-bound total TCR beta diversity was estimated with a nonparametric unseen species model using Euler transformation. TCRdb trimmed the raw reads at Q25, called clones with MiXCR and kept productive beta chains. Each CDR3 protein appears once, grouped with its most common genes and DNA. The V and J calls were not made by the authors but by TCRdb's processing. A total of around 580,000 distinct CDR3 sequences appear in this sample, 40% to 55% of them only once. The biggest ten clones account for approximately 23% of the sample.

Sequencing was performed on blood. The sequence derives from an older man in good health.

The nucleotides are TGCGCCAGCAGCGAGAACAGGGGCCGAAGCTCCTACAATGAGCAGTTCTTC. Its protein reads: CASSENRGRSSYNEQFF. The chain employs TRBV5-1 and TRBJ2-1; 7 bases in the middle match TRBD1. V trim: 4 bases; J trim: 0 bases; unmatched bases: 10. CDR1 SGHRS and CDR2 YFSETQ are derived from the germline V gene. Including the terminal cysteine and phenylalanine, the CDR3 comprises 17 residues. The only DNA kept is the CDR3, 51 bases in frame from the first base. When the CDR3 is completed using the reference TRBV5-1 and TRBJ2-1 genes on either side, the full variable domain is KAGVTQTPRYLIKTRGQQVTLSCSPISGHRSVSWYQQTPGQGLQFLFEYFSETQRNKGNFPGRFSGRQFSNSRSEMNVSTLELGDSALYLCASSENRGRSSYNEQFFGPGTRLTVL.